Below are 9 T cell receptor beta chains sequenced from a single sample in a study of T-cell reconstitution after alpha-beta-depleted transplantation in children. The TCRbeta library was prepared with unique molecular identifiers. TCRdb fed the PCR reads into MiXCR, producing one record per CDR3 protein. The sample lists fewer than 550,000 distinct CDR3 sequences; roughly 17% were seen once. The specimen comprised PBMCs, mostly from graft donor cells, sampled 360 days after TCRalphabeta/CD19-depleted stem cell transplant. The origin of the receptors is a boy less than two years old who had a stem cell transplant for Wiskott-Aldrich syndrome, so the T cells may come from the graft donor.

V and J are TRBV12-3 or TRBV12-4 and TRBJ2-7; 8 positions match TRBD1. J was trimmed by 0 bases and V by 6 bases; bases with no gene match: 4. The CDR3 runs to 14 residues. The CDR3 is CASRRTGSSYEQYF. The CDR3 nucleotides are TGTGCCAGCAGACGGACAGGGAGCTCCTACGAGCAGTACTTC.

This rearrangement joins TRBV24-1 to TRBJ2-3, with 8 bases that match TRBD2. In germline, CDR1 is KGHDR, CDR2 SFDVKD. The ends lost 0 bases at V and 3 bases at J; junction bases unmatched: 7. The length of the CDR3 is 17 residues. The DNA of the CDR3 is TGTGCCACCAGTGATTTGCCGGGAGCGGGGGCTACAGATACGCAGTATTTT. Translated: CATSDLPGAGATDTQYF.

This clonotype was seen at least ten times. This chain connects TRBV10-3 to TRBJ2-7, with D uncertain. This CDR3 spans 14 amino acids. Germline CDR1 is ENHRY and CDR2 is SYGVKD. The V gene lost 2 bases and the J gene lost 2 bases, with 10 bases spanning the gap. In DNA, the CDR3 is TGTGCCATCAGTGAGCGGAATGGGGCCTACGAGCAGTACTTC. Translated, it gives CAISERNGAYEQYF.

There are a few counts of this clonotype. The V call is TRBV24-1, the J call TRBJ2-3, with a possible D match to TRBD1 (5 bases). The germline V and J ends were trimmed by 2 bases and 11 bases, with 10 bases remaining between them. The CDR3 length is 12 residues. Germline loops: CDR1 KGHDR, CDR2 SFDVKD. CDR3 coding DNA: TGTGCCACCAGTGATTCATTCACAGGGCAGTATTTT. This sequence encodes CATSDSFTGQYF.

This clonotype has only a few counts. The gene calls are TRBV7-9 and TRBJ2-7, with no clear D. The CDR3 covers 15 residues. Between the trimmed V and J ends, which lost 1 base and 5 bases, there was a span of 15 bases. Germline V CDR1 and CDR2: SEHNR, FQNEAQ (reference sequence). The CDR3 here is CASSLEGPQVNEQYF. The CDR3 DNA sequence: TGTGCCAGCAGCTTAGAGGGCCCCCAGGTCAACGAGCAGTACTTC.

The chain combines TRBV5-1 with TRBJ2-7; TRBD1 agrees at 9 bases. V shed 5 bases, J shed 5 bases, and the junction held 11 bases outside the gene matches. This CDR3 region has 15 residues. CDR1 and CDR2 from the germline V gene are SGHRS and YFSETQ. The CDR3: CASSSQGQGVDEQYF. As DNA, the CDR3 is TGCGCCAGCAGTTCCCAGGGACAGGGAGTCGACGAGCAGTACTTC.

The DNA for the CDR3 is TGTGCCACCAGTGACTCCAGGGTTCCCTACGAGCAGTACTTC. It specifies CATSDSRVPYEQYF. The J gene is TRBJ2-7, the V gene TRBV24-1, with a weak D call TRBD1 (5 bases). Germline V gene data show CDR1 as KGHDR and CDR2 as SFDVKD. With 4 bases removed from V and 2 bases from J, the gap between germline ends came to 11 bases. The CDR3 consists of 14 residues.

CDR3 coding DNA: TGTGCCATCAGTGGCAGAAAAGGGGGCTTGGGTTACGAGCAGTACTTC. It yields the protein CAISGRKGGLGYEQYF. The chain recombines TRBV10-3 with TRBJ2-7; TRBD1 matches at 7 bases. This CDR3 has 16 amino acids. From germline, CDR1 is ENHRY and CDR2 SYGVKD. Losses at the gene ends were 4 bases for V and 4 bases for J; bases not matched to a gene: 13.

The rearrangement uses TRBV10-1 and TRBJ2-7, with D possibly called TRBD1 or TRBD2 (5 bases each). V was cut by 8 bases and J by 3 bases, with 11 bases left in between. There are 12 residues in the CDR3. From germline, CDR1 is WNHNN and CDR2 SYGVQD (reference sequence). CDR3 DNA sequence: TGCGCCAGCGGGGACGGTTTCTACGAGCAGTACTTC. It yields the protein CASGDGFYEQYF.